This entry lists 29 T cell receptor beta chains sequenced from one sample in a study of blood T cell repertoires in COVID-19 (dated by TCRdb to 2020 to 2022). The library was built by means of the immunoSEQ multiplex PCR assay. This is the immuneACCESS table as TCRdb keeps it, with only in-frame sequences that have V and J called. A part of the clones is gone; compared with another copy, unresolved V genes explain less than half, and the rest is unexplained. Across this sample there are about 130,000 clones, with 80% to 90% seen only once. About 2.5% of the sample is in the top ten clones. Sequenced sample: PBMCs or T cells enriched from blood (not recorded which). These receptor sequences come from a woman aged 50 to 60 who had recovered from COVID-19.

This chain uses TRBV10-3 with TRBJ2-5; 8 bases are a match to TRBD1. The germline CDR1 and CDR2 sequences are ENHRY and SYGVKD. CDR3 length: 14 amino acids. The V and J ends lost 6 bases and 2 bases, in that order; junction bases with no gene match: 5. CDR3 loop: CAIRGQGGQETQYF. As DNA, the CDR3 is TGTGCCATCAGAGGACAGGGCGGTCAAGAGACCCAGTACTTC.

J is TRBJ2-1 and V is TRBV11-2; possibly TRBD2 for D (6 bases). Germline CDR1 reads SGHAT; CDR2 reads FQNNGV. Trimming took 4 bases from V and 1 from J, leaving 14 bases between them. The length of the CDR3 is 16 residues. This CDR3 reads CASSSGGVVSYNEQFF. The CDR3 DNA sequence: TGTGCCAGCAGCTCCGGAGGGGTTGTGTCCTACAATGAGCAGTTCTTC. The entire variable domain, with the rest obtained from reference TRBV11-2 and TRBJ2-1, is as follows: EAGVAQSPRYKIIEKRQSVAFWCNPISGHATLYWYQQILGQGPKLLIQFQNNGVVDDSQLPKDRFSAERLKGVDSTLKIQPAKLEDSAVYLCASSSGGVVSYNEQFFGPGTRLTVL.

J is TRBJ1-2 and V is TRBV27; D is unclear. V was cut by 0 bases and J by 2 bases, with 10 bases left in between. This CDR3 is 15 amino acids long. The germline V gene encodes CDR1 MNHEY and CDR2 SMNVEV (reference sequence). The CDR3 loop is CASSLSYLANYGYTF. CDR3 in DNA: TGTGCCAGCAGTTTATCGTACCTGGCAAACTATGGCTACACCTTC.

The V and J genes are TRBV10-1 and TRBJ1-1; D possibly corresponds to TRBD1 (5 bases). Germline V CDR1 and CDR2: WNHNN, SYGVQD (reference sequence). Trimming left V 3 bases short and J 2 bases short, with 13 bases between. The CDR3 has 15 amino acids. CDR3 amino acids: CASSEGALTNTEAFF. The CDR3, as DNA: TGCGCCAGCAGTGAAGGGGCTTTAACCAACACTGAAGCTTTCTTT.

The J gene is TRBJ1-4, the V gene TRBV5-4; 7 bases match TRBD1. The germline CDR1 and CDR2 sequences are SGHNT and YYREEE (reference sequence). The V segment lost 4 bases and the J segment 7 bases; nucleotides outside the gene matches: 7. The CDR3 length is 14 residues. The chain's CDR3 is CASSKYRGGEKLFF. The CDR3 bases are TGTGCCAGCAGCAAATACAGGGGAGGTGAAAAACTGTTTTTT.

This sequence joins TRBV10-3 and TRBJ2-7; TRBD2 might be the D (7 bases). Germline V gene sequence: CDR1 ENHRY, CDR2 SYGVKD. Deletions cut 10 bases from V and 4 bases from J, with 32 bases between. The CDR3 extends over 18 amino acids. This CDR3 reads CATGGGGQGGVLEYEQYF. CDR3 DNA sequence: TGTGCCACCGGCGGGGGCGGCCAGGGAGGTGTTTTGGAGTACGAGCAGTACTTC.

This clone was seen only a few times. The chain is built from TRBV7-2 and TRBJ1-5; D remains unclear. The length of the CDR3 is 14 residues. V lost 2 bases to trimming and J lost 2 bases, with 7 bases between them. Germline V CDR1 and CDR2: SGHTA, FQGNSA. The CDR3 is CASSLLQGNQPQHF. The CDR3, as DNA: TGTGCCAGCAGCTTACTCCAGGGCAATCAGCCCCAGCATTTT.

V gene TRBV7-9 combines with J gene TRBJ1-5; D may be TRBD1 (6 bases). CDR1 and CDR2 from the germline V gene are SEHNR and FQNEAQ (reference sequence). With 1 base removed from V and 6 bases from J, the gap between germline ends came to 10 bases. CDR3 length: 14 amino acids. CDR3 amino acids: CASSLGGGVQPQHF. DNA of the CDR3: TGTGCCAGCAGCTTAGGTGGGGGCGTTCAGCCCCAGCATTTT.

This clone came up a few times. The rearrangement uses TRBV5-1 and TRBJ1-1; D possibly corresponds to TRBD1 (6 bases). CDR3 size: 15 residues. V was cut by 0 bases and J by 1 base, with 10 bases left in between. Per germline, CDR1 SGHRS and CDR2 YFSETQ. The CDR3 nucleotides read TGCGCCAGCAGCTTGGAAGGGGGACGGAACACTGAAGCTTTCTTT. Its protein is CASSLEGGRNTEAFF.

This sequence joins TRBV27 and TRBJ1-4; TRBD1 matches 8 bases. With V trimmed by 5 bases and J by 0 bases, 5 bases remained unmatched. Germline CDR1 reads MNHEY; CDR2 reads SMNVEV (reference sequence). The CDR3 extends over 16 amino acids. CDR3 protein: CASSTLTGATNEKLFF. In DNA form, the CDR3 reads TGTGCCAGCAGTACGTTGACAGGGGCAACTAATGAAAAACTGTTTTTT.

The V gene is TRBV7-9, the J gene TRBJ2-7; maybe TRBD1 (6 bases). The CDR3 spans 16 residues. V lost 5 bases and J 3 bases, leaving 20 bases between the germline ends. Germline V gene sequence: CDR1 SEHNR, CDR2 FQNEAQ (reference sequence). The CDR3 sequence: CASSTLSGRGGYEQYF. The CDR3 DNA follows: TGTGCCAGCAGCACTTTGTCGGGGAGAGGGGGCTACGAGCAGTACTTC.

V is TRBV10-2 and J is TRBJ2-1; 10 bases fit TRBD1. The CDR3 consists of 15 residues. The trim removed 3 bases at V and 10 bases at J, leaving 9 bases unmatched. CDR1 and CDR2 (germline): WSHSY, SAAADI. Written as DNA, the CDR3 is TGCGCCAGCAGTGACGGACAGGGGGAGAGGTACGAGCAGTTCTTC. Encoded protein: CASSDGQGERYEQFF.

The J gene is TRBJ1-2, the V gene TRBV21-1. TRBV21-1 is a documented pseudogene. The CDR3 length is 12 residues. CDR3 DNA sequence: TGTGCCAGCAGCAACGATAGTGGTGGCTACACCTTC. This translates into CASSNDSGGYTF.

This chain connects TRBV6-4 to TRBJ1-2; a weak D match, TRBD1 (6 bases). V shed 6 bases and J shed 0 bases, with 17 bases lying between them. In germline, CDR1 is MRHNA, CDR2 SNTAGT. CDR3 length: 16 amino acids. CDR3 nucleotides: TGTGCCAGCAGACGTCACGGACAGAACCCTAACTATGGCTACACCTTC. Translated, it gives CASRRHGQNPNYGYTF.

This rearrangement joins TRBV18 to TRBJ2-7, with a weak D call TRBD2 (6 bases). Per germline, CDR1 KGHSH and CDR2 LQKENI. Trimming removed 6 bases at V and 0 bases at J, with 12 bases between. The CDR3 is 14 amino acids. In DNA form, the CDR3 reads TGTGCCAGCTCCCCCGGGACTTTCTCCTACGAGCAGTACTTC. Residues: CASSPGTFSYEQYF. The full variable domain, its missing parts supplied by reference TRBV18 and TRBJ2-7, is NAGVMQNPRHLVRRRGQEARLRCSPMKGHSHVYWYRQLPEEGLKFMVYLQKENIIDESGMPKERFSAEFPKEGPSILRIQQVVRGDSAAYFCASSPGTFSYEQYFGPGTRLTVT.

This clone was detected a few times. This chain joins TRBV5-1 and TRBJ2-2, with TRBD2 identical over 9 bases. Germline-derived CDR1 and CDR2 are SGHRS and YFSETQ. Trimming took 0 bases from V and 4 from J; bases not matched to a gene: 1. This CDR3 has 15 residues. In DNA, the CDR3 is TGCGCCAGCAGCTTGGGTAGCGGGGGCACCGGGGAGCTGTTTTTT. It is translated as CASSLGSGGTGELFF.

The chain uses TRBV7-8 and TRBJ2-3, with D perhaps TRBD2 (5 bases). CDR3 size: 16 residues. Germline CDR1 is SGHVS and CDR2 is FQNEAQ. Trimming pared 2 bases from V and 2 bases from J, leaving 14 bases between. The CDR3 DNA follows: TGTGCCAGCAGCTTACATCTGAGGGCGAACACAGATACGCAGTATTTT. This translates into CASSLHLRANTDTQYF.

The J gene is TRBJ2-7, the V gene TRBV4-2; 7 bases are shared with TRBD2. The junction had 0 bases not matched to a gene; V was cut back by 3 bases and J by 4 bases. Germline V gene lookup returns CDR1 LGHNA and CDR2 YNFKEQ. The CDR3 loop spans 12 amino acids. In DNA form, the CDR3 reads TGTGCCAGCAGCCAGGGAGGGTACGAGCAGTACTTC. Protein product: CASSQGGYEQYF.

The chain employs TRBV9 and TRBJ1-6, with D tentatively TRBD1 (5 bases). This CDR3 has 16 residues. Germline-derived CDR1 and CDR2 are SGDLS and YYNGEE. The V end lost 4 bases, the J end lost 0 bases, and 11 bases lay between the germline ends. The CDR3 sequence: CASSPRQSSYNSPLHF. The CDR3, as DNA: TGTGCCAGCAGCCCCCGACAGAGCTCCTATAATTCACCCCTCCACTTT.

The chain has TRBV28 and TRBJ2-7; the match to TRBD2 covers 10 bases. Germline values: CDR1 MDHEN, CDR2 SYDVKM. The V gene end was trimmed by 7 bases and the J gene end by 3 bases; junction bases not matched to a gene: 6. The CDR3 covers 14 residues. DNA of the CDR3: TGTGCCAGCAAAACGGGACTAGCGAACTACGAGCAGTACTTC. Its protein is CASKTGLANYEQYF.

The J gene is TRBJ2-1, the V gene TRBV5-1, with D possibly being TRBD1 (6 bases). The CDR3 contains 15 residues. V lost 4 bases and J lost 2, with 13 bases in between. Germline V gene lookup returns CDR1 SGHRS and CDR2 YFSETQ. The CDR3 reads CASSPNWGPYNEQFF. Here the CDR3 DNA reads TGCGCCAGCAGCCCGAATTGGGGGCCCTACAATGAGCAGTTCTTC.

The CDR3: CASSPTQRYEQYF. The CDR3 nucleotides are TGTGCCAGCTCACCGACACAGCGGTACGAGCAGTACTTC. The rearrangement joins TRBV18 to TRBJ2-7; the D gene is possibly TRBD2 (5 bases). The CDR3 is 13 residues long. Per the germline V gene, CDR1 is KGHSH and CDR2 is LQKENI. V dropped 3 bases and J dropped 4 bases, with 10 bases sitting between them.

This clone was observed once. CDR3 bases: TGTGCCAGCAGCTCGGACAGGGGGAACAATGAGCAGTTCTTC. Residues: CASSSDRGNNEQFF. The J gene is TRBJ2-1, the V gene TRBV11-3, with TRBD1 matching over 10 bases. The CDR3 contains 14 residues. Germline assignment: CDR1 SGHNT and CDR2 YENEEA. Trimming removed 4 bases from V and 5 bases from J; junction bases left unmatched: 2. Full variable domain (missing parts from reference TRBV11-3 and TRBJ2-1): EAGVVQSPRYKIIEKKQPVAFWCNPISGHNTLYWYLQNLGQGPELLIRYENEEAVDDSQLPKDRFSAERLKGVDSTLKIQPAELGDSAVYLCASSSDRGNNEQFFGPGTRLTVL.

The gene calls are TRBV20-1 and TRBJ2-4; D might be TRBD2 (5 bases). The CDR3 length is 14 residues. The V gene's germline CDR1 is DFQATT and CDR2 SNEGSKA (reference sequence). Trimming took off 3 bases at V and 6 bases at J, with 15 bases between the two ends. The CDR3 DNA reads as TGCAGTGCTAGTCGCGGGCCCCGCGGAAACATTCAGTACTTC. Translation gives CSASRGPRGNIQYF.

This clone has just one count. The rearrangement links TRBV5-4 to TRBJ2-1, with 13 bases matching TRBD2. V lost 3 bases, J lost 6 bases, and 3 bases stayed unmatched. This CDR3 has 15 amino acids. The V gene's germline CDR1 is SGHNT and CDR2 YYREEE (reference sequence). As DNA, the CDR3 is TGTGCCAGCAGCTCGACTAGCGGGGGGCGCAATGAGCAGTTCTTC. It translates to CASSSTSGGRNEQFF.

This clone appeared once. The J gene is TRBJ1-4, the V gene TRBV7-9; D unclear. Germline CDR1 SEHNR, CDR2 FQNEAQ (reference sequence). The length of the CDR3 is 13 residues. The V end lost 7 bases, the J end lost 6 bases, and 12 bases lay between the germline ends. This CDR3 reads CASTQTSDEKLFF. In DNA, the CDR3 is TGTGCCAGCACTCAAACCTCGGATGAAAAACTGTTTTTT. Full variable domain (missing parts from reference TRBV7-9 and TRBJ1-4): DTGVSQNPRHKITKRGQNVTFRCDPISEHNRLYWYRQTLGQGPEFLTYFQNEAQLEKSRLLSDRFSAERPKGSFSTLEIQRTEQGDSAMYLCASTQTSDEKLFFGSGTQLSVL.

This chain links TRBV7-2 with TRBJ2-7; D remains unclear. The CDR3 is made up of 14 amino acids. Germline CDR1 and CDR2: SGHTA and FQGNSA. V was clipped by 5 bases and J by 2 bases, with 13 bases between them. As DNA, the CDR3 is TGTGCCAGCAGCGATCGCAGGTCCCCCTACGAGCAGTACTTC. Its translation: CASSDRRSPYEQYF. The full variable domain, completed using reference TRBV7-2 and TRBJ2-7, is GAGVSQSPSNKVTEKGKDVELRCDPISGHTALYWYRQSLGQGLEFLIYFQGNSAPDKSGLPSDRFSAERTGGSVSTLTIQRTQQEDSAVYLCASSDRRSPYEQYFGPGTRLTVT.

This rearrangement joins TRBV7-2 to TRBJ1-3; the D is unclear. Trimming stripped 1 base from V and 2 bases from J, with 12 bases between. CDR3 length: 16 amino acids. Germline V gives CDR1 SGHTA, CDR2 FQGNSA. In nucleotides, the CDR3 is TGTGCCAGCAGCTTAGGGCCGGCGGCCGCTGGAAACACCATATATTTT. Translation gives CASSLGPAAAGNTIYF.

This sequence joins TRBV7-8 and TRBJ1-1; TRBD1 might be the D (5 bases). The CDR3 extends over 13 amino acids. Germline lookup yields CDR1 SGHVS and CDR2 FQNEAQ. Trimming took 2 bases from V and 2 from J, leaving 6 bases between them. In DNA form, the CDR3 reads TGTGCCAGCAGCTTACAGGGAAACACTGAAGCTTTCTTT. This translates into CASSLQGNTEAFF.